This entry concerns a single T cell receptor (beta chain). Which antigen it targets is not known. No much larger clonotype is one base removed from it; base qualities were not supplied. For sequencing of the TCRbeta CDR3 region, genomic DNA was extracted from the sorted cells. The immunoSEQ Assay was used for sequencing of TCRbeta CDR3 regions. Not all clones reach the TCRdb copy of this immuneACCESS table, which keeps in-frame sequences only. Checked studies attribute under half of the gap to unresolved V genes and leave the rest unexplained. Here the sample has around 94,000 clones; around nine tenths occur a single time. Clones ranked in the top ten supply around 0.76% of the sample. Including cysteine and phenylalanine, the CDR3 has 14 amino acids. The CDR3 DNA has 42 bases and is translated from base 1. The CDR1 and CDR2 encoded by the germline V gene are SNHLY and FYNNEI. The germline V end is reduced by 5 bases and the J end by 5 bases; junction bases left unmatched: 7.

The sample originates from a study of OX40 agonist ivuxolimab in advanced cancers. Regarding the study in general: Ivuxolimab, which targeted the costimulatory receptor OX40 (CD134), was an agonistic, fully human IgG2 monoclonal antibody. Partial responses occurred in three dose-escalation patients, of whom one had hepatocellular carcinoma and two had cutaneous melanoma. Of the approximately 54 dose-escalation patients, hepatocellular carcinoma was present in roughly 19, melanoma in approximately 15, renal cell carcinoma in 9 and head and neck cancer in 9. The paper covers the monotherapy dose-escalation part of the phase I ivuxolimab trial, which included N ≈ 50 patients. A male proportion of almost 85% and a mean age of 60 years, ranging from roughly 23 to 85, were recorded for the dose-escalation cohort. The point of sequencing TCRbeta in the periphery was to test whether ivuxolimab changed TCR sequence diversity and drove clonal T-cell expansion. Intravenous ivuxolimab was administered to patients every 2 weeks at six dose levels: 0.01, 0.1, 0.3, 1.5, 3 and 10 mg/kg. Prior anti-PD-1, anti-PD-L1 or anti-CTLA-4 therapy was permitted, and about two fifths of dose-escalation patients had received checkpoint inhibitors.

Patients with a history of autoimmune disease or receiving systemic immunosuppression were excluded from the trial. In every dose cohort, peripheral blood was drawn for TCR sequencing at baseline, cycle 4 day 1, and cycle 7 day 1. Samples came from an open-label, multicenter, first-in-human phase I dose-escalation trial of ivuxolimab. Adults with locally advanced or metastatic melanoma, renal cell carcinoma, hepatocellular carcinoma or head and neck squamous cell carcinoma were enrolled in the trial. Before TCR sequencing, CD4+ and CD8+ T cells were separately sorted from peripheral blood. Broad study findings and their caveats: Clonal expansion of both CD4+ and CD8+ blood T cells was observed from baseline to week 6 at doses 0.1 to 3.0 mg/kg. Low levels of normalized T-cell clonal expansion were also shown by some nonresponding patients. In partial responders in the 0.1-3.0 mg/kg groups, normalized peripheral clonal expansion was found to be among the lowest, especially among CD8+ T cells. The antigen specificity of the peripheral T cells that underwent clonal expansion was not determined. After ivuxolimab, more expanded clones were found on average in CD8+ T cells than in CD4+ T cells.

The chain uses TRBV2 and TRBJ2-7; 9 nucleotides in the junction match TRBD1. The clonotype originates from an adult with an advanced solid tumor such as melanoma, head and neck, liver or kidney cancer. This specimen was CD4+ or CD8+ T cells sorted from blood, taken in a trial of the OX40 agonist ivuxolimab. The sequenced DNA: TGTGCCAGCAGTCATCCGGGACAGGGAGACGAGCAGTACTTC. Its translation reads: CASSHPGQGDEQYF.